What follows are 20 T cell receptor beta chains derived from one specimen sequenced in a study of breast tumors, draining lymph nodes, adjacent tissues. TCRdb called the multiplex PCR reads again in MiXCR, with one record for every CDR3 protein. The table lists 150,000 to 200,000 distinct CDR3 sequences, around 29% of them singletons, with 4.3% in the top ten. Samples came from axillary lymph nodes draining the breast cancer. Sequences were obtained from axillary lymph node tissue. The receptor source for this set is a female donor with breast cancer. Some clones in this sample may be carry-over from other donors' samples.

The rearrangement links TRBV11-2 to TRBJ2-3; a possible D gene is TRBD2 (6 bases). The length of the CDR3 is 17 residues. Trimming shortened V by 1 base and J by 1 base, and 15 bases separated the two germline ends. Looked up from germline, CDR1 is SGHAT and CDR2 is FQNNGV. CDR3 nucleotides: TGTGCCAGCAGCTTAGTCGGGAGTGGGCTCGGCACAGATACGCAGTATTTT. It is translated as CASSLVGSGLGTDTQYF.

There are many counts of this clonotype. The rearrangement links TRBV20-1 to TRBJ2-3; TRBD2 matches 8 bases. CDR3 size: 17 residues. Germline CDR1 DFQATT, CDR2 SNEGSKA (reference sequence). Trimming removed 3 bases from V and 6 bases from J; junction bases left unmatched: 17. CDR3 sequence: CSASSGGAEVRGDTQYF. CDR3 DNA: TGCAGTGCTAGTTCGGGGGGGGCCGAGGTGCGGGGGGATACGCAGTATTTT.

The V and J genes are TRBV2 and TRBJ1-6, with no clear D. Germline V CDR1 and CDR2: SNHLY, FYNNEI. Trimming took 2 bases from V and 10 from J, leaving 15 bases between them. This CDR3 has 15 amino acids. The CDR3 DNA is TGTGCCAGCAGTGAATCAGGAGGACCTGGGTCACCCCTCCACTTT. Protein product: CASSESGGPGSPLHF.

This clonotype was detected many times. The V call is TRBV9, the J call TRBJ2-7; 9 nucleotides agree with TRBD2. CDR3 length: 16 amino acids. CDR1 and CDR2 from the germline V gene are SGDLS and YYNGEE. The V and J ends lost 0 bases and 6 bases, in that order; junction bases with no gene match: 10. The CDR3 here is CASSVDPQAGGGEQYF. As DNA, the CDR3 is TGTGCCAGCAGCGTAGATCCCCAGGCGGGAGGGGGCGAGCAGTACTTC.

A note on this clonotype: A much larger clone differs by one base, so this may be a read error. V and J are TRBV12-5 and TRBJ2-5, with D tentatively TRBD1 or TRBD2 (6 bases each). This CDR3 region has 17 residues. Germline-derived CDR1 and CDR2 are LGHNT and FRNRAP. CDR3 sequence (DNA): TGTGCTAGTGCTCTGGGGGGCAGTGGTAGGTACCAAGCGACCCAGTACTTC. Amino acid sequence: CASALGGSGRYQATQYF.

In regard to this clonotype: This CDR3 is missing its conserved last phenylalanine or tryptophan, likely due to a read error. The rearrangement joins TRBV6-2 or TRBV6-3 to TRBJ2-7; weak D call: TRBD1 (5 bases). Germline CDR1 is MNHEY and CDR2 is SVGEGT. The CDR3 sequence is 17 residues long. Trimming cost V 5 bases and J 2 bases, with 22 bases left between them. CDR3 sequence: CASSRPGRGSGTYEQYC. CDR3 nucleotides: TGTGCCAGCAGTCGCCCCGGAAGGGGAAGTGGGACCTACGAGCAGTACTGC.

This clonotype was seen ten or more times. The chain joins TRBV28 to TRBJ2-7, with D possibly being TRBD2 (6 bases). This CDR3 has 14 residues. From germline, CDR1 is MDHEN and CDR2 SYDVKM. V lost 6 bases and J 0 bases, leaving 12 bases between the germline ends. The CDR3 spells CASSAGGGSYEQYF. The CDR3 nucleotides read TGTGCCAGCAGCGCCGGGGGAGGCTCCTACGAGCAGTACTTC.

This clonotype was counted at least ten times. The CDR3 nucleotides are TGCGCCAGCAGTTATCAGGGATCCCAAGAGACCCAGTACTTC. Protein: CASSYQGSQETQYF. The V gene is TRBV4-1, the J gene TRBJ2-5, with D perhaps TRBD1 (5 bases). The CDR3 consists of 14 residues. V dropped 6 bases and J dropped 1 base, with 12 bases sitting between them. CDR1 and CDR2 from the germline V gene are MGHRA and YSYEKL.

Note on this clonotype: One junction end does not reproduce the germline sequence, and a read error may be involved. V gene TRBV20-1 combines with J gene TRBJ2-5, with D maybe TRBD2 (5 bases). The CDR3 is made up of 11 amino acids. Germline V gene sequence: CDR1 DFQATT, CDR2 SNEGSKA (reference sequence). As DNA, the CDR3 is TGCAGTGCTAGGGTGGGAGAGGCCCAGTCCTTC. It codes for CSARVGEAQSF.

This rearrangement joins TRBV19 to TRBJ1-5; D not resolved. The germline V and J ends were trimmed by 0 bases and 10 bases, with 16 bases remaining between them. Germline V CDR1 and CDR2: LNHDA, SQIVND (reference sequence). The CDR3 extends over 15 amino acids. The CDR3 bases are TGTGCCAGTAGTATAGAAGCCGGTAATAATTCACCCCAGCATTTT. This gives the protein CASSIEAGNNSPQHF.

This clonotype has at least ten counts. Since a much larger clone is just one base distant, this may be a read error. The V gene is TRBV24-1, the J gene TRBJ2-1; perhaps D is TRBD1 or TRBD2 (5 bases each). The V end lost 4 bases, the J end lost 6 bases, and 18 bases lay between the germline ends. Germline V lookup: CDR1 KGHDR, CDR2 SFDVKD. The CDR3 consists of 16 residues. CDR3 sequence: CATSDNRDGSLNEQFF. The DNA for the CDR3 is TGTGCCACCAGTGACAACCGGGACGGCAGCCTCAATGAGCAGTTCTTC.

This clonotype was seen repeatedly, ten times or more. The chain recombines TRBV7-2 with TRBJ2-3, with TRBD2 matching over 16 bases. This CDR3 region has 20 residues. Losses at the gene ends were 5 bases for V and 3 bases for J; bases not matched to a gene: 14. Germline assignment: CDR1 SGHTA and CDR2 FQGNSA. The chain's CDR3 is CASSIGISGLAGGPTDTQYF. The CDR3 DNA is TGTGCCAGCAGCATAGGAATCTCGGGACTAGCGGGAGGGCCGACAGATACGCAGTATTTT.

The CDR3 spells CASSNSPRGRNGVQYF. For the CDR3, the DNA is TGTGCCAGCTCCAACAGTCCCCGGGGGCGGAATGGGGTGCAGTACTTC. The rearrangement joins TRBV18 to TRBJ2-7; D might be TRBD1 or TRBD2, each matching 6 bases. CDR3 length: 16 residues. CDR1 and CDR2 from the germline V gene are KGHSH and LQKENI. Trimming shortened V by 6 bases and J by 9 bases, and 27 bases separated the two germline ends.

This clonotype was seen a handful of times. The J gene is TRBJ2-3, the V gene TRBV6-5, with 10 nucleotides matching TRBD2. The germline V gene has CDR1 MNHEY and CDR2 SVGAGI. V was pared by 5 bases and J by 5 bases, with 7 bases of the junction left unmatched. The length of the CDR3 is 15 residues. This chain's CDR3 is CASSPSGRGGDTQYF. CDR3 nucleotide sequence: TGTGCCAGCAGTCCTAGCGGGAGAGGTGGAGATACGCAGTATTTT.

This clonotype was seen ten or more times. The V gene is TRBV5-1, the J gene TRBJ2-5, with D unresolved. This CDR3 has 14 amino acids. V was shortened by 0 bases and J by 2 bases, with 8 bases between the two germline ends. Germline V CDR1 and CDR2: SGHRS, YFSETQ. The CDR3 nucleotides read TGCGCCAGCAGCTTGGGGGTAGCTCAAGAGACCCAGTACTTC. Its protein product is CASSLGVAQETQYF.

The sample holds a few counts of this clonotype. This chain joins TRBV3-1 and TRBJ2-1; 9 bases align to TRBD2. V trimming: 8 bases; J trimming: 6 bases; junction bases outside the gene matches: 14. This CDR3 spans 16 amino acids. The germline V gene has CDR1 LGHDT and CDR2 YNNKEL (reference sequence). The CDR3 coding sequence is TGTGCCAGCTCACCATCGGGACTAGCAGACCTCAATGAGCAGTTCTTC. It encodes CASSPSGLADLNEQFF.

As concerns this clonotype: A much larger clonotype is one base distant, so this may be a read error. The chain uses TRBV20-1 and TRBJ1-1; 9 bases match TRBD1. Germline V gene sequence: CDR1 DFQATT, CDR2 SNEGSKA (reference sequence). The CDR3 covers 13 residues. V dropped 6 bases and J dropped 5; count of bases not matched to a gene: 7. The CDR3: CSALQGARTEAFF. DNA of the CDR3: TGCAGTGCCCTACAGGGGGCGAGAACTGAAGCTTTCTTT.

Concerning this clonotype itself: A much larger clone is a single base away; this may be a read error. The DNA for the CDR3 is TGTGCCAGCAGTGCCCCCTTGGCGAACTACGGGCAGTACTTC. Translated: CASSAPLANYGQYF. The genes are TRBV28 and TRBJ2-7, with D uncertain. Looked up from germline, CDR1 is MDHEN and CDR2 is SYDVKM. CDR3 length equals 14 residues.

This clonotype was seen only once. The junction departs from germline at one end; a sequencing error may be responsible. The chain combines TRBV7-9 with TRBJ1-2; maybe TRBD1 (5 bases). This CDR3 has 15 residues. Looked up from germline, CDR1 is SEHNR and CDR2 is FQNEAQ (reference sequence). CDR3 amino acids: CAGSPSQGTVEVGTF. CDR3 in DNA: TGTGCCGGCAGCCCAAGCCAGGGAACCGTAGAGGTCGGCACCTTC.

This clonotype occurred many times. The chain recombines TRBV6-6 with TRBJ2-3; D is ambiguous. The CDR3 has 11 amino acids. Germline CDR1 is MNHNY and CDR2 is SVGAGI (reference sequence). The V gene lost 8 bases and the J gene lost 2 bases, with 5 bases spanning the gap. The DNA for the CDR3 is TGTGCCAGCTGGACCACAGATACGCAGTATTTT. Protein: CASWTTDTQYF.